This T cell receptor beta chain was observed in a study of blood T cell repertoires in COVID-19. The CDR3 runs 17 residues. The germline V gene has CDR1 SGHVS and CDR2 FNYEAQ. The germline V and J ends were trimmed by 4 bases and 9 bases, with 27 bases remaining between them. Methods used by the authors: The assay estimated nucleated cells by amplifying reference gene primers. Clones were sequenced by immunoSEQ multiplex PCR, and TCRdb holds only the in-frame ones, with some missing. V and J calls and clone size are copied from that table; D and trimming were computed from the DNA. The repertoire consists of about 250,000 clones, with approximately 85% occurring once and the leading ten covering more than 4%.

Sequencing was done on a sample of PBMCs or T cells enriched from blood (not recorded which). The origin of this receptor is a woman in her thirties who had recovered from COVID-19. The rearrangement joins TRBV7-6 to TRBJ2-5, with D possibly matching TRBD2 (5 bases). The CDR3 region has the DNA TGTGCCAGCAGCTCTAATCCGACTACCCACCCAATGGGGTCCCAGTACTTC. As protein: CASSSNPTTHPMGSQYF. Complete variable domain (other parts from reference TRBV7-6 and TRBJ2-5): GAGVSQSPRYKVTKRGQDVALRCDPISGHVSLYWYRQALGQGPEFLTYFNYEAQQDKSGLPNDRFSAERPEGSISTLTIQRTEQRDSAMYRCASSSNPTTHPMGSQYFGPGTRLLVL.